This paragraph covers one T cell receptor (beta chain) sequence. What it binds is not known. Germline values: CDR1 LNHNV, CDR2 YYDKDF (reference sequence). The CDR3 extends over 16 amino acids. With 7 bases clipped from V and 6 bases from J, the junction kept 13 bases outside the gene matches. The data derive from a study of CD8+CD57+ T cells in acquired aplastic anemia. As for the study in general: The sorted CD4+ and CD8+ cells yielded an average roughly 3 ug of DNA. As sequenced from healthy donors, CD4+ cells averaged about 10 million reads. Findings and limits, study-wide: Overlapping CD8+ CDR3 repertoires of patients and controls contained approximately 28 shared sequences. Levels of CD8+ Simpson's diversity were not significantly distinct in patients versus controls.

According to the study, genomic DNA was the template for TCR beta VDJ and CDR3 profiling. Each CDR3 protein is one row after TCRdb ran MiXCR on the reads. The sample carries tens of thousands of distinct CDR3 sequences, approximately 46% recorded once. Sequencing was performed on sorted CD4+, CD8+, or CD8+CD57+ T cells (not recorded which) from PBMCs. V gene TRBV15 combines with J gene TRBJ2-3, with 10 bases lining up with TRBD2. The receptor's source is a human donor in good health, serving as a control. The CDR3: CATTHGLAGAGDTQYF. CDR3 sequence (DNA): TGTGCCACCACTCATGGCCTAGCGGGAGCGGGTGATACGCAGTATTTT.